The clone carrying this T cell receptor (beta chain) was seen a few times. This sample is part of a study of cytomegalovirus exposure and HLA in healthy donors. The CDR3 length is 15 residues. The J segment lost 5 bases and the V segment lost 2 bases, leaving 6 bases of the junction unmatched. The germline gives CDR1 SGDLS, CDR2 YYNGEE. Primers: 60 Vbeta forward and 13 Jbeta reverse. Data came from immunoSEQ multiplex PCR; TCRdb stores just in-frame clones and leaves some out. The table shows hundreds of thousands of clones, with approximately 79% occurring only once. Sequenced sample: PBMCs. The genes are TRBV9 and TRBJ2-7; 11 bases agree with TRBD1. The clonotype was recovered from a male donor in good health and CMV-seronegative. DNA of the CDR3: TGTGCCAGCAGCGTTCGGGACAGGGGGATGGACGAGCAGTACTTC. Translating it yields CASSVRDRGMDEQYF.